This record covers a single T cell receptor (beta chain). The clone's antigen remains unknown. One base away there is no much larger clone; base qualities are not given. This entry is derived from a study of intratumoral heterogeneity in liver cancer. Describing the broader study: Across the full roughly 15-patient cohort, most patients were male and the median age was approximately 60 years. To examine intratumor heterogeneity, the study integrated RNA-seq, DNA sequencing, TCR-seq and SNP array data obtained from multiple regions of hepatocellular carcinoma specimens. Of the 70 or so multiregional samples collected from 15 or so HCC patients in the overall cohort, 51 were tumoral regions and about 20 were adjacent nontumoral regions.

Samples with the label H were taken from distinct, geographically separated regions of the hepatocellular carcinoma nodule. Every patient had early-stage hepatocellular carcinoma and received no therapy prior to surgical resection. None of the sampled areas showed macroscopic evidence of necrosis or hemorrhage. In two patients, TCR sequencing (ImmunoSeq) was performed on multiple regions. Frozen resection tissue samples were collected at a distance of at least 1 cm from each other. Genomic DNA was isolated from bulk tissue with the DNeasy blood and tissue kit. Points the paper makes about the study in general: According to the report, TCR sequencing confirmed the RNA-seq-based estimates of regional differences in tumor-infiltrating lymphocyte burden. Within each of the two sequenced patients, overall T cell clonality showed no significant difference between tumor regions. Tumor region a in each sequenced patient had significantly more unique T-cell clonal expansions than region b. The authors noted a relatively low number of patients and under-sampled tumor-infiltrating lymphocyte representation as limitations.

V is clipped by 1 base and J by 3 bases, and the sequence between their germline boundaries is 7 bases long. Spanning cysteine to phenylalanine, the CDR3 consists of 14 amino acids. Just the 42-base CDR3 DNA is kept, in frame starting at base 1. CDR1 and CDR2, per the germline V gene, are SGHRS and YFSETQ. TCR beta chain CDR3 regions were sequenced from genomic DNA using the immunoSEQ assay. Rearranged VDJ segments were amplified with primers annealing to V and J segments. Per the authors' processing: Clonality and richness metrics were computed with the ImmunoSeq Analyzer software. Clones with differential abundance between regions were identified with Fisher's exact test combined with a beta-binomial method for additional stringency. TCRdb retrieved this table from immuneACCESS and kept in-frame rearrangements only. Not all clones are present; in checked studies, unresolved V genes account for under half, and no reason is known for the remainder. The DNA gave D and trimming, while V, J and clone size come from that table. Counted in this sample were 5,500 to 7,000 clones; around two thirds of them appeared once. 35% to 50% of the sample goes to the ten largest clones.

The chain was built from TRBV5-1 and TRBJ2-2; confidence is insufficient to name the D gene. The TCR originated in a woman in her 70s with hepatocellular carcinoma. The sample was tumor tissue, taken before any cancer treatment. The sequenced DNA is TGCGCCAGCAGCTTGTCCGTAGACACCGGGGAGCTGTTTTTT. This gives the protein CASSLSVDTGELFF.